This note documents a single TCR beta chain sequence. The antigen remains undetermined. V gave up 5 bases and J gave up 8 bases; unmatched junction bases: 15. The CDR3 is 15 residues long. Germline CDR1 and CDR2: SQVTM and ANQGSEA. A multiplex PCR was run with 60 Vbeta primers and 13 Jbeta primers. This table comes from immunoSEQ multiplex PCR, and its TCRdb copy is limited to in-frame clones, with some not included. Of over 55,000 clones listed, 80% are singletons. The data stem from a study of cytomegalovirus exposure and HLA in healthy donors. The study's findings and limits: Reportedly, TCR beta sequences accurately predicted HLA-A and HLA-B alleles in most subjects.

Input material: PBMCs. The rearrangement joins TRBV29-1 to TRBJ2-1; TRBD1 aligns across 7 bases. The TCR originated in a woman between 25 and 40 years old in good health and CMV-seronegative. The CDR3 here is CSVSPGQRGPHEQFF. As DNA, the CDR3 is TGCAGCGTTTCGCCGGGACAGCGAGGACCCCATGAGCAGTTCTTC.